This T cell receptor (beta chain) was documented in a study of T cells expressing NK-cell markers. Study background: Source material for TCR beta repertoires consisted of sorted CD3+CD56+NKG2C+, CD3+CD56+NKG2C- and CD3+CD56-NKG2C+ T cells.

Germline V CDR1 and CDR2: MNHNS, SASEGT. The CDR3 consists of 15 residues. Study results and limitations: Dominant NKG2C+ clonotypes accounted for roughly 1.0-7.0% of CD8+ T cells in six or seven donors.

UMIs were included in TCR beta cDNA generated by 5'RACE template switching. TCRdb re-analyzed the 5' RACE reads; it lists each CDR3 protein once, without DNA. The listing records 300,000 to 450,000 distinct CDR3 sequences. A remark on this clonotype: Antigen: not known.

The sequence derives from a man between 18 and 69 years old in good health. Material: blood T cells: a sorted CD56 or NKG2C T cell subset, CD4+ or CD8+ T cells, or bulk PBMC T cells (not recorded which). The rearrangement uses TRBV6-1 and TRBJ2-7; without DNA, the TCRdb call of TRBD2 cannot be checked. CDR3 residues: CASSPWGAGAYEQYF.